This is a list of T cell receptor beta chains from one sample in a study of T cells in Graves' hyperthyroidism and ophthalmopathy. TCRdb reprocessed the multiplex PCR reads via MiXCR and lists one record per CDR3 protein. The sample yields 300,000 to 350,000 distinct CDR3 sequences, 15% to 20% seen once. The sequencing input was blood. The receptors originated from a woman aged 40 to 50 with Graves' ophthalmopathy. The CDR3 runs from the conserved cysteine through the conserved F or W. D genes are given only for firm matches.

>-|TRBV12-3/TRBV12-4
CASSHPGGAQETQYF
>-|TRBV4-2
CASSQVGESSQPQHF
>-|TRBV24-1
CATSVGLGYGYTF
>TRBD2|TRBV2
CASRASSGQETQYF
>-|TRBV11-1
CASSYTNVGGAGYGYTF
>TRBD1|TRBV6-1
CASSPLTGDYGYTF
>-|TRBV7-8
CASSLEGIETQYF
>-|TRBV29-1
CSVGGKGGRSSYEQYF
>-|TRBV25-1
CASSSPGRDPRTQHF
>TRBD2|TRBV12-3/TRBV12-4
CASSLATSGRRTDTQYF
>-|TRBV9
CASTLGGDHTEAFF
>-|TRBV2
CASSDTLRLGETQYF
>-|TRBV7-9
CASSNGVNSGTEAFF
>-|TRBV12-3/TRBV12-4
CASNGQAYGYIF
>-|TRBV5-4
CASSYSNYGIQYF
>-|TRBV5-1
CASRWGMADYEQYF
>-|TRBV6-5
CASSYSRGSSYEQYF
>-|TRBV4-1
CASSPLRTRYGYTF
>TRBD1|TRBV2
CASRETTGGNGYTF
>-|TRBV13
CASSLGGDGGRPDINTGELFF
>-|TRBV3-1
CASSQYLGQTTETQYF
>TRBD1|TRBV6-5
CASSLYTGDTYEQYF
>-|TRBV4-2
CASSQLGSAYEQYF
>-|TRBV2
CASSGAESDQPQHF
>-|TRBV11-1
CASSPDFGLNTGELFF
>TRBD1|TRBV6-5
CASSYTGGLDSPLHF
>TRBD1|TRBV6-2/TRBV6-3
CASRNPGQGALPQHF
>TRBD1|TRBV6-1
CASREDRIYGYTF
>-|TRBV20-1
CSGYGTYNEQFF
>-|TRBV19
CASKETENTEAFF
>-|TRBV20-1
CSARGAHGGYEQYF
>-|TRBV7-2
CASSPQNGGYEQYF
>TRBD1|TRBV6-5
CASSYSRGSGLEQYF
>TRBD2|TRBV28
CASSRAGASGANVLTF
>TRBD1|TRBV20-1
CSASPTGSLPLHSPLHF
>-|TRBV28
CASSRRELSSYEQYF
>-|TRBV15
CATSRAGPYGYTF
>TRBD2|TRBV5-1
CASSPGLAGTGELFF
>TRBD1|TRBV6-5
CASSFHRGTYEQYF
>-|TRBV6-1
CASSAGPASNTEAFF
>-|TRBV6-1
CASHSTSLRGNQPQHF
>-|TRBV5-1
CASSSVRGNTGELFF
>-|TRBV4-1
CASSPTVLSYEQYF
>-|TRBV6-4
CASSQPNLVANTGELFF
>-|TRBV12-5
CASGLIGRYTF
>TRBD2|TRBV6-4
CASSLKAGTGEQSF
>-|TRBV5-1
CASSLDQRGEQYF
>-|TRBV4-3
CASSQGALHTEAFF
>-|TRBV30
CAWSAGVEYTEAFF
>-|TRBV7-6
CASSLAGGVGGEQYF
>TRBD1|TRBV30
CAWRVGGVYGYIF
>-|TRBV30
CAWSQAPVQETQYF
>-|TRBV18
CASSPGWGSDTEAFF
>-|TRBV7-8
CASSPARGADGYTF